This TCR beta chain was sequenced for a study of spatial heterogeneity in lung cancer. A single record per CDR3 protein comes from TCRdb applying MiXCR to the 5' RACE reads. The sample records 20,000 or so distinct CDR3 sequences, roughly 7.5% being singletons. Described time point: sample taken at primary tumor resection. Trimming stripped 0 bases from V and 1 base from J, with 11 bases between. Germline lookup yields CDR1 DFQATT and CDR2 SNEGSKA (reference sequence). This CDR3 region has 15 residues. This clonotype was picked up many times. Its antigen is as yet unknown. Regarding the study as a whole: Ubiquitous and regional nonsynonymous mutations were tracked by counts of ubiquitous and regional expanded TCRs, respectively. Tumor mutation counts were tracked by expanded intratumoral alpha and beta TCR counts.

Here the sequenced sample was lung tumor tissue, taken at surgery. This TCR was sampled from a male donor with early-stage non-small cell lung cancer. This chain links TRBV20-1 with TRBJ2-3; D not certain. This chain's CDR3 is CSARDPNGGTDTQYF. CDR3 in DNA: TGCAGTGCTAGAGATCCAAACGGAGGCACAGATACGCAGTATTTT.